This TCR beta chain was identified during a study of early T cells in non-severe SARS-CoV-2 infection. Across the whole study: Sequenced bulk RNA came from whole blood that was unsorted, and chains were unpaired.

V shed 7 bases and J shed 6 bases, with 9 bases lying between them. Germline CDR1 reads WSHSY; CDR2 reads SAAADI. This CDR3 comprises 11 residues. Study outcomes and limitations: In VDJdb matching, anti-spike CD8 responses were favored while private and CD4 specificities went missing.

Concerning this clonotype: Its matching antigen is unknown.

Individual cDNA molecules received unique molecular identifiers. TCRdb called the 5' RACE reads again in MiXCR, with one record for every CDR3 protein. Of roughly 120,000 distinct CDR3 sequences in the sample, more than 12% were seen once. Sample: whole blood. The gene calls are TRBV10-2 and TRBJ2-5; no clear D. The sequence derives from an adult who was a healthcare worker with PCR-confirmed SARS-CoV-2 infection or an uninfected control (not recorded which). The CDR3 loop reads CASMVAQTQYF. The CDR3 region has the DNA TGCGCCAGCATGGTCGCGCAGACCCAGTACTTC.